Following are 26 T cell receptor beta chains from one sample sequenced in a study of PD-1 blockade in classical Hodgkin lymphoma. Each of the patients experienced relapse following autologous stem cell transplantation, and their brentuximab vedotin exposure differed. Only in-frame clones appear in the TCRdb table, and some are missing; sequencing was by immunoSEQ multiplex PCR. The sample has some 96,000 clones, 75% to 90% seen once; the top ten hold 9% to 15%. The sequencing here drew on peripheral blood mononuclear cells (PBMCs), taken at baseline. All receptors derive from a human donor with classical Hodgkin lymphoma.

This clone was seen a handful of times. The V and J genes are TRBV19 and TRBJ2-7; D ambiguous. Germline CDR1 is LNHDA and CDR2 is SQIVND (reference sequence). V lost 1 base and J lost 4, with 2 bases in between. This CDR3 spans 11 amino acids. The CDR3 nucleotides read TGTGCCAGTAGTATAGGTTACGAGCAGTACTTC. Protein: CASSIGYEQYF.

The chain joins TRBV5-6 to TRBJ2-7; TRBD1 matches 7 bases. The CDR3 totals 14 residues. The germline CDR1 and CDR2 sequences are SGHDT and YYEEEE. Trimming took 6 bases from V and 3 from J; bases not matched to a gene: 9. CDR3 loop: CASNPTGMNYEQYF. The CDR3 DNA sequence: TGTGCCAGCAACCCGACAGGGATGAACTACGAGCAGTACTTC.

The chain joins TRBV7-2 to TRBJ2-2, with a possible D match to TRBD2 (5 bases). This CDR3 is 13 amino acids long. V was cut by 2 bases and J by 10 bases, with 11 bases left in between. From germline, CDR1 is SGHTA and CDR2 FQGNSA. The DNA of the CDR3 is TGTGCCAGCAGCTTAACGGGGAGTCTGGAGCTGTTTTTT. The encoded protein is CASSLTGSLELFF.

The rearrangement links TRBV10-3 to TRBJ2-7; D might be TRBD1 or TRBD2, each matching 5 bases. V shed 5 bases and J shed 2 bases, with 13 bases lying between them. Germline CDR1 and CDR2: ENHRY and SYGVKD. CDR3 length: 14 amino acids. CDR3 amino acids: CAISSGRGPYEQYF. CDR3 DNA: TGTGCCATCAGTTCGGGCCGGGGCCCCTACGAGCAGTACTTC.

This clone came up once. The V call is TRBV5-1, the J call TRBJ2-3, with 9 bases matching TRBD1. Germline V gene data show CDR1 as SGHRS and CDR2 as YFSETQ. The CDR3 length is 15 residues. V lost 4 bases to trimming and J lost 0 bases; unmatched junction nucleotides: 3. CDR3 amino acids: CASSRGTGSTDTQYF. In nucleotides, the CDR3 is TGCGCCAGCAGCCGGGGGACAGGGAGCACAGATACGCAGTATTTT.

CDR3 sequence (DNA): TGTGCCAGCAGCCCCCGGGGCGGTCGGTCCTACAATGAGCAGTTCTTC. It codes for CASSPRGGRSYNEQFF. The J gene is TRBJ2-1, the V gene TRBV28, with D perhaps matching TRBD1 or TRBD2 (5 bases each). The V gene lost 6 bases and the J gene lost 1 base, with 16 bases spanning the gap. Germline CDR1 reads MDHEN; CDR2 reads SYDVKM. The CDR3 loop spans 16 amino acids.

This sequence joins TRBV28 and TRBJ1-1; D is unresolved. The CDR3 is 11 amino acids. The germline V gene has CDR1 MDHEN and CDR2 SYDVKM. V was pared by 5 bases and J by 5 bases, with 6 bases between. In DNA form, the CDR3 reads TGTGCCAGCAGTGAGATTACTGAAGCTTTCTTT. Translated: CASSEITEAFF. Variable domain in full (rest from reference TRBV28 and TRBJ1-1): DVKVTQSSRYLVKRTGEKVFLECVQDMDHENMFWYRQDPGLGLRLIYFSYDVKMKEKGDIPEGYSVSREKKERFSLILESASTNQTSMYLCASSEITEAFFGQGTRLTVV.

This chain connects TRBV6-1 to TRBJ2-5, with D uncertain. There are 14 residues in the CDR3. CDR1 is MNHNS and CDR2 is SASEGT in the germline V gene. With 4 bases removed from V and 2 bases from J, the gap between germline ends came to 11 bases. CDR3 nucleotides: TGTGCCAGCAGTGTGGGGAACCAACAAGAGACCCAGTACTTC. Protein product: CASSVGNQQETQYF.

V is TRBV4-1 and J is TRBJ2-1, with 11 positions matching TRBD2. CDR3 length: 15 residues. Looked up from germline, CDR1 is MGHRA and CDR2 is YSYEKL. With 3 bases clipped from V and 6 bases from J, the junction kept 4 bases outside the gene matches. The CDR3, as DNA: TGCGCCAGCAGCCAGGTAGCGGGAGGGCGCAATGAGCAGTTCTTC. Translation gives CASSQVAGGRNEQFF.

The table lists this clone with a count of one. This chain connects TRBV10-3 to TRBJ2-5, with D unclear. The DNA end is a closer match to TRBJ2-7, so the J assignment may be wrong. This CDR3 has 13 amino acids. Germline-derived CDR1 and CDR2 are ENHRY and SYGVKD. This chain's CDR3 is CAIRSSTENEQYF. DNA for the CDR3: TGTGCCATCAGGTCCTCTACGGAGAACGAGCAGTACTTC.

The CDR3 loop is CASSRALGELFF. In DNA, the CDR3 is TGTGCCAGCAGCCGAGCACTTGGGGAGCTGTTTTTT. The chain recombines TRBV14 with TRBJ2-2; D is uncertain. This CDR3 contains 12 residues. CDR1 SGHDN and CDR2 FVKESK come from the germline V gene. V lost 4 bases, J lost 8 bases, and 8 bases lay in between. The full variable domain, completed using reference TRBV14 and TRBJ2-2, is EAGVTQFPSHSVIEKGQTVTLRCDPISGHDNLYWYRRVMGKEIKFLLHFVKESKQDESGMPNNRFLAERTGGTYSTLKVQPAELEDSGVYFCASSRALGELFFGEGSRLTVL.

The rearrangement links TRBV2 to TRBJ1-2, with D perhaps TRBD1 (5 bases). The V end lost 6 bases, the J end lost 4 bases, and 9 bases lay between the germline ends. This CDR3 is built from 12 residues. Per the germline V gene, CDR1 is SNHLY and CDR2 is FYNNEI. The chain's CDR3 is CASRGLFYGYTF. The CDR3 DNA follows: TGTGCCAGCAGGGGGCTCTTCTATGGCTACACCTTC.

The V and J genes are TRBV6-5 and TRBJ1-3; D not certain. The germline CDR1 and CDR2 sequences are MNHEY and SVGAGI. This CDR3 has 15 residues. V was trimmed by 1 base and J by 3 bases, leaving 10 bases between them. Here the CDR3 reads CASSYFGPGGNTIYF. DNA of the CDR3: TGTGCCAGCAGTTACTTCGGACCCGGTGGAAACACCATATATTTT.

This CDR3 reads CAWSGNRGRGTEAFF. The CDR3 DNA is TGTGCCTGGAGTGGTAACAGGGGCCGGGGCACTGAAGCTTTCTTT. This sequence joins TRBV30 and TRBJ1-1, with 7 bases aligning to TRBD1. Per the germline V gene, CDR1 is GTSNPN and CDR2 is SVGIG (reference sequence). The CDR3 contains 15 residues. The V and J ends lost 1 base and 4 bases, in that order; junction bases with no gene match: 9.

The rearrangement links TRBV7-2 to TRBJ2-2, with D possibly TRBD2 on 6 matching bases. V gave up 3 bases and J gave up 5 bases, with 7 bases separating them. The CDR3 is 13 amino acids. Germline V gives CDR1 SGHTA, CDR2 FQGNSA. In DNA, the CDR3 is TGTGCCAGCAGCTTCGGGGGAACCGGGGAGCTGTTTTTT. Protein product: CASSFGGTGELFF.

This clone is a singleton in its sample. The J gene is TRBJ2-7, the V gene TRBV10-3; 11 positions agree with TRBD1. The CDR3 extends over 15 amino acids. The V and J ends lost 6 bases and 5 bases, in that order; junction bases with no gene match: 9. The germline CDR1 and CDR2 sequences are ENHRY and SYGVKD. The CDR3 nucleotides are TGTGCCATCAGCCGGGACAGGGGGAATTTCAACGAGCAGTACTTC. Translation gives CAISRDRGNFNEQYF.

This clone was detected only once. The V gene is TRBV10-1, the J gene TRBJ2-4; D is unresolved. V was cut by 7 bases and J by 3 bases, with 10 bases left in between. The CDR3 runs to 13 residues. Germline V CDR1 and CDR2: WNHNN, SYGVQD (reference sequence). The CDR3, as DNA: TGCGCCAGCATGACGCCGGGCAAAAACATTCAGTACTTC. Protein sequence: CASMTPGKNIQYF.

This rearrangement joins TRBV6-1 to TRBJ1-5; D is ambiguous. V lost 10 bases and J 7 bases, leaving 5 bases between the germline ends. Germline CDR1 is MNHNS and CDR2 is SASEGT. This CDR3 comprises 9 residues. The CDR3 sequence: CAIGQPQHF. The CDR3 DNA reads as TGTGCCATTGGACAGCCCCAGCATTTT.

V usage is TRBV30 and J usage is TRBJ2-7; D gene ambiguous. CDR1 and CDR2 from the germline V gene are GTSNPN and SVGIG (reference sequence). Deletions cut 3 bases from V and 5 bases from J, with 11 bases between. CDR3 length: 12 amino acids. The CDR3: CAWRDQNHEQYF. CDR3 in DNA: TGTGCCTGGAGGGACCAAAACCACGAGCAGTACTTC.

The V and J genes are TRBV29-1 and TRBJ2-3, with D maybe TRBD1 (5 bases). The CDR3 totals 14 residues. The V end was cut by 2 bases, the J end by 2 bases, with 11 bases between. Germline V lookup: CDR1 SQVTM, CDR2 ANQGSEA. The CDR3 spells CSVERGSFTDTQYF. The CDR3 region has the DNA TGCAGCGTTGAAAGGGGCAGCTTCACAGATACGCAGTATTTT.

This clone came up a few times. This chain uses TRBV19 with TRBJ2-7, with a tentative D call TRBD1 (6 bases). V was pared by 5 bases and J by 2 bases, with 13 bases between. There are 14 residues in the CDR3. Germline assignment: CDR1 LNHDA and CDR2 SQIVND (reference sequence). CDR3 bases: TGTGCCAGTAGTGTCACAGGGTTCGCCTACGAGCAGTACTTC. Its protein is CASSVTGFAYEQYF.

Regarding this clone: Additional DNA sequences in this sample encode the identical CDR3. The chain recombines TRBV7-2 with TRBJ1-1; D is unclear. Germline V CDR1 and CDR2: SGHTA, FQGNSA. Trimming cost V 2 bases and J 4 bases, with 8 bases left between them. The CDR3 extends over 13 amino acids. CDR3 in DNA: TGTGCCAGCAGCTTATCCGGTGGCACTGAAGCTTTCTTT. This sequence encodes CASSLSGGTEAFF. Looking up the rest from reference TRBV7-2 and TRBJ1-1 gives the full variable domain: GAGVSQSPSNKVTEKGKDVELRCDPISGHTALYWYRQSLGQGLEFLIYFQGNSAPDKSGLPSDRFSAERTGGSVSTLTIQRTQQEDSAVYLCASSLSGGTEAFFGQGTRLTVV.

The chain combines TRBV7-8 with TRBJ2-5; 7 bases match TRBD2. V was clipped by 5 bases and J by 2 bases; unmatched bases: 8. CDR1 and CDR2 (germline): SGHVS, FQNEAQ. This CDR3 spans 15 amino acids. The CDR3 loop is CASSAGLGVQETQYF. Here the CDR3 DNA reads TGTGCCAGCAGCGCAGGACTAGGGGTACAAGAGACCCAGTACTTC.

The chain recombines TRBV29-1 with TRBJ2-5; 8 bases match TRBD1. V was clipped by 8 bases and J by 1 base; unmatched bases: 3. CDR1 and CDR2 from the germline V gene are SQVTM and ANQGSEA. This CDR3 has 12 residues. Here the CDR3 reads CSYRGTQETQYF. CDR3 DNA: TGCAGCTACAGGGGGACCCAAGAGACCCAGTACTTC.

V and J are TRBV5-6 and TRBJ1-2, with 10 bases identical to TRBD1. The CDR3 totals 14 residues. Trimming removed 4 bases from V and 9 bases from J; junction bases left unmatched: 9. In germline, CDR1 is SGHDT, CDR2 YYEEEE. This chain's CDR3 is CASSRSDRGARYTF. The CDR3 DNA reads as TGTGCCAGCAGCAGATCGGACAGGGGGGCGCGCTACACCTTC.

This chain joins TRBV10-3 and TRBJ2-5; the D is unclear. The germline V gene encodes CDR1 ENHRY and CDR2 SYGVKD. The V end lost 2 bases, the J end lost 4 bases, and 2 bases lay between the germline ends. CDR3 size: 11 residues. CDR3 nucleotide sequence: TGTGCCATCAGTGAGGGAGAGACCCAGTACTTC. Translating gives CAISEGETQYF.